Described below is a single TCR beta chain sequence and its context. Sequenced by immunoSEQ multiplex PCR; TCRdb stores in-frame clones only, minus some. This sample yields under 250,000 clones, of which about 86% are seen a single time; 6.2% belongs to the top ten. These data originate in a study of blood T cell repertoires in COVID-19. Study at large: Italy, Spain and the United States were the sources of the convalescent and acute COVID-19 samples.

V was clipped by 8 bases and J by 16 bases, with 21 bases between them. CDR1 is MDHEN and CDR2 is SYDVKM in the germline V gene. There are 12 residues in the CDR3. The sample taken for sequencing was peripheral blood. The V gene is TRBV28, the J gene TRBJ1-3; TRBD1 is a possible D gene (5 bases). The clonotype originates from a man between 60 and 75 years old with acute or convalescent COVID-19. The CDR3 DNA sequence: TGTGCCAGCGGCCTAACCGGACAAGTCCCTTATTTT. Residues: CASGLTGQVPYF.